This T cell receptor beta chain was recorded in a study of T-cell reconstitution after alpha-beta-depleted transplantation in children. Study-level results: Surviving recipient cells, namely T cells and thymic progenitors, were the source of high day-60 TCRbeta diversity in some patients.

Unique molecular identifiers tagged the TCRbeta library. One entry per CDR3 protein results from TCRdb running MiXCR on the PCR reads. The table includes 450,000 to 700,000 distinct CDR3 sequences, roughly a quarter detected once. In the case of this clonotype: Its matching antigen is unknown.

The germline gives CDR1 LGHDT, CDR2 YNNKEL (reference sequence). The length of the CDR3 is 16 residues. The V gene end was trimmed by 4 bases and the J gene end by 5 bases; junction bases not matched to a gene: 11. The sequence was obtained from a boy in the first two years of life with Wiskott-Aldrich syndrome, due to receive a stem cell transplant. The chain combines TRBV3-1 with TRBJ2-7; 10 nucleotides line up with TRBD2. The input for sequencing was PBMCs, taken before TCRalphabeta/CD19-depleted stem cell transplant. CDR3 nucleotide sequence: TGTGCCAGCAGCCGAGGTGAACTACTAGCGGGAAACGAGCAGTACTTC. This encodes CASSRGELLAGNEQYF.